This section outlines one T cell receptor beta chain sequence together with its context. Its antigen is still unknown. Donors consisted of healthy Finnish infants (having corrective surgery for congenital heart defects). Half of the eight donors gave roughly 0.5-1 mL blood during surgery. Genomic DNA was extracted from every available blood leukocyte. Assay used: immunoSEQ multiplex PCR; TCRdb lists only in-frame clones, some missing. The sample has about 43,000 clones, about 95% seen once. This entry comes from a study of human thymus T cells. Study-wide results and caveats: Thymic as well as blood repertoires seemed to favor certain V and J genes unevenly.

The CDR3 sequence is 18 residues long. J lost 1 base, V lost 3 bases, and 9 bases had no gene match. The V gene's germline CDR1 is SGDLS and CDR2 YYNGEE. The origin of this receptor is a girl in the first two years of life with a congenital heart defect but otherwise immunologically healthy. This rearrangement joins TRBV9 to TRBJ2-3, with 12 bases identical to TRBD2. The sample was blood. CDR3 loop: CASSATSGRMVGTDTQYF. As DNA, the CDR3 is TGTGCCAGCAGCGCCACTAGCGGGAGGATGGTTGGCACAGATACGCAGTATTTT.